This T cell receptor (beta chain) was captured by sequencing in a study of neurological immune-mediated disorders. Regarding time point: longitudinal time-point 1 (baseline). 2 million unsorted PBMCs were stored in RNAlater at -80 °C before RNA extraction. Findings of the study overall: HTLV-1-associated myelopathy had the most TCR clonal expansion, while multiple sclerosis had the least, a level that fell below healthy controls. Private repertoires in all groups were suggested by the finding that expanded clones across subjects shared no CDR3 amino acid sequences.

The CDR3 is 15 amino acids. V was cut by 4 bases and J by 2 bases, with 15 bases left in between. Looked up from germline, CDR1 is MNHEY and CDR2 is SVGEGT. This clonotype was recorded many times. Its target is not known. 5'RACE employing 10-nucleotide random UMIs yielded the cDNA. MiXCR was run by TCRdb on the 5' RACE reads, yielding one entry per CDR3 protein. The sample holds some 68,000 distinct CDR3 sequences, roughly an eighth seen once. Sequenced input: PBMCs. V gene TRBV6-2 or TRBV6-3 combines with J gene TRBJ2-7; D call uncertain. The receptor was derived from a female donor with HTLV-1-associated myelopathy (HAM/TSP). Here the CDR3 reads CASSFQPGPTYEQYF. DNA for the CDR3: TGTGCCAGCAGTTTTCAACCGGGTCCTACCTACGAGCAGTACTTC.